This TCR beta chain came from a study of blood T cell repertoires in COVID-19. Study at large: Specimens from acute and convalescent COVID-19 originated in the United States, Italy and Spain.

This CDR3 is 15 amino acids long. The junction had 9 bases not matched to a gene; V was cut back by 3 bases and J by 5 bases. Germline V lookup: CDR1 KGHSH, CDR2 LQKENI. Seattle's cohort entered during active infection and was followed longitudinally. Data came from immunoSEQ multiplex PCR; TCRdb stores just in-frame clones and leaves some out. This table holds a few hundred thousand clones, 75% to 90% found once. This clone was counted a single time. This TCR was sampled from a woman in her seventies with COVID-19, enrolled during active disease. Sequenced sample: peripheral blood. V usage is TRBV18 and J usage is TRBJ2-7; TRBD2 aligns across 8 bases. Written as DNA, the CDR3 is TGTGCCAGCTCACCGCAAAGCGGGAGAGCCGACGAGCAGTACTTC. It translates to CASSPQSGRADEQYF.